Presented here are 15 T cell receptor beta chains from one specimen sequenced in a study of T-cell reconstitution after alpha-beta-depleted transplantation in children. The library targeted TCRbeta and was prepared with unique molecular identifiers. One entry per CDR3 protein, called by TCRdb with MiXCR from the PCR reads. Among about 300,000 distinct CDR3 sequences listed, around 10% were seen once. This specimen was PBMCs, taken before TCRalphabeta/CD19-depleted stem cell transplant. These receptors came from a boy younger than two with acute myeloid leukemia, due to receive a stem cell transplant.

This clonotype was found many times. The chain carries TRBV7-3 and TRBJ1-6; perhaps TRBD1 as D (5 bases). V was pared by 1 base and J by 8 bases, with 12 bases between. The CDR3 contains 15 residues. Germline CDR1 is SGHTA and CDR2 is FQGTGA. The DNA of the CDR3 is TGTGCCAGCAGCTTAAATGCAGGGTCGCATTCACCCCTCCACTTT. This sequence encodes CASSLNAGSHSPLHF.

This clonotype was seen many times. The chain employs TRBV6-5 and TRBJ2-7; D may be TRBD1 (5 bases). Germline V gene lookup returns CDR1 MNHEY and CDR2 SVGAGI. This CDR3 is built from 15 residues. Trimming took off 2 bases at V and 4 bases at J, with 15 bases between the two ends. CDR3 bases: TGTGCCAGCAGTTACGAAGGGAAGTCAGGGTACGAGCAGTACTTC. Its translation is CASSYEGKSGYEQYF.

This clonotype has only a few counts. The V gene is TRBV12-3 or TRBV12-4, the J gene TRBJ1-5, with unresolved D. CDR3 size: 14 residues. The ends were cut back, 5 bases at V and 4 bases at J, with 12 bases in the middle. The CDR3 nucleotides are TGTGCCAGCAGTCCCGAGGGTGAGAATCAGCCCCAGCATTTT. It codes for CASSPEGENQPQHF.

Ten or more counts support this clonotype. The chain carries TRBV6-5 and TRBJ2-7; unclear D gene. Germline V CDR1 and CDR2: MNHEY, SVGAGI. The CDR3 contains 14 residues. The V and J ends lost 6 bases and 11 bases respectively, with 23 bases between them. Here the CDR3 DNA reads TGTGCCAGCAGGTACGAATTATGGACCGGCGATAAGTACTTC. Its translation is CASRYELWTGDKYF.

This clonotype was counted many times. The V gene is TRBV23-1, the J gene TRBJ2-1; 9 nucleotides align to TRBD1. TRBV23-1 is sorted into the ORF group, with uncertain function. The CDR3 is made up of 16 amino acids. Trimming at V came to 0 bases and at J to 7 bases, leaving 7 bases not matched to a gene. The CDR3 sequence is CASSQSVRDRENEQFF. DNA of the CDR3: TGCGCCAGCAGTCAATCTGTCCGGGACAGGGAGAATGAGCAGTTCTTC.

This clonotype was found many times. The rearrangement links TRBV7-9 to TRBJ2-1; no firm D call. CDR3 size: 19 residues. Trimming removed 5 bases from V and 0 bases from J, with 23 bases in between. Per germline, CDR1 SEHNR and CDR2 FQNEAQ (reference sequence). The CDR3 DNA is TGTGCCAGCAGCCTATTAGGCTCCGGTGGCACCCTCTCCTACAATGAGCAGTTCTTC. It translates to CASSLLGSGGTLSYNEQFF.

Concerning this clonotype itself: A much larger clonotype is one base distant, so this may be a read error. The chain recombines TRBV20-1 with TRBJ1-2; TRBD1 matches 7 bases. Germline CDR1 DFQATT, CDR2 SNEGSKA (reference sequence). The CDR3 totals 15 residues. The CDR3 protein is CSASFYRGSHYGYIF. In DNA, the CDR3 is TGCAGTGCTAGTTTTTACAGGGGCTCTCACTATGGCTACATCTTC.

The chain has TRBV27 and TRBJ2-7; 7 nucleotides agree with TRBD2. Germline CDR1 and CDR2: MNHEY and SMNVEV (reference sequence). CDR3 length: 14 amino acids. V was clipped by 6 bases and J by 3 bases; unmatched bases: 8. The CDR3 nucleotides read TGTGCCAGCAGGATGGGGGGGGGGAACTACGAGCAGTACTTC. It is translated as CASRMGGGNYEQYF.

This clonotype was seen a handful of times. The chain is built from TRBV6-5 and TRBJ2-2; possible D gene TRBD2, 5 bases. This CDR3 region has 15 residues. The V gene lost 4 bases and the J gene lost 4 bases, with 13 bases spanning the gap. Per germline, CDR1 MNHEY and CDR2 SVGAGI. This CDR3 reads CASSSGSSVTGELFF. The DNA for the CDR3 is TGTGCCAGCAGTTCGGGATCCTCGGTCACCGGGGAGCTGTTTTTT.

This clonotype has at least ten counts. V usage is TRBV6-5 and J usage is TRBJ2-1; unclear D gene. The CDR3 loop spans 12 amino acids. V was clipped by 8 bases and J by 8 bases, with 13 bases between them. Germline CDR1 reads MNHEY; CDR2 reads SVGAGI. This chain's CDR3 is CASRRAVDEQFF. As DNA, the CDR3 is TGTGCCAGCCGTAGGGCGGTGGATGAGCAGTTCTTC.

At least ten counts were recorded for this clonotype. At one end the junction does not follow the germline gene, possibly because of a read error. The chain employs TRBV27 and TRBJ2-7; 11 bases line up with TRBD2. CDR3 size: 15 residues. Germline assignment: CDR1 MNHEY and CDR2 SMNVEV (reference sequence). CDR3 bases: TGTGCCAGCAGTCCCCGGGCTAGCGGGAGGAGCGGCGGCGAATTC. Residues: CASSPRASGRSGGEF.

This clonotype came up many times. The rearrangement uses TRBV5-1 and TRBJ2-5; a weak D match, TRBD1 (6 bases). CDR3 length equals 15 residues. Germline V gene sequence: CDR1 SGHRS, CDR2 YFSETQ. Trimming shortened V by 0 bases and J by 2 bases, and 11 bases separated the two germline ends. The DNA for the CDR3 is TGCGCCAGCAGCTTGGTGTCAGGGGTGCAAGAGACCCAGTACTTC. As protein: CASSLVSGVQETQYF. The variable domain in full, with the rest retrieved from reference TRBV5-1 and TRBJ2-5, is KAGVTQTPRYLIKTRGQQVTLSCSPISGHRSVSWYQQTPGQGLQFLFEYFSETQRNKGNFPGRFSGRQFSNSRSEMNVSTLELGDSALYLCASSLVSGVQETQYFGPGTRLLVL.

This clonotype has more than one count but fewer than ten. J is TRBJ2-2 and V is TRBV5-4, with 14 bases identical to TRBD2. Per germline, CDR1 SGHNT and CDR2 YYREEE (reference sequence). The CDR3 is made up of 19 amino acids. V shed 3 bases and J 5 bases; nucleotides not matched to a gene: 12. This CDR3 is CASSWTPGTSGSKTGELFF. Here the CDR3 DNA reads TGTGCCAGCAGCTGGACCCCCGGGACTAGCGGGAGTAAAACCGGGGAGCTGTTTTTT.

In its sample, this clonotype was seen many times. The rearrangement links TRBV6-2 or TRBV6-3 to TRBJ2-1, with a possible D match to TRBD2 (6 bases). V lost 6 bases, J lost 3 bases, and 24 bases lay in between. The CDR3 sequence is 18 residues long. The germline V gene encodes CDR1 MNHEY and CDR2 SVGEGT. CDR3 protein: CASSSLTGLRGYYNEQFF. In DNA, the CDR3 is TGTGCCAGCAGCTCACTCACGGGACTCCGGGGATACTACAATGAGCAGTTCTTC.

The chain carries TRBV5-1 and TRBJ2-7; D not resolved. Deletions cut 1 base from V and 6 bases from J, with 8 bases between. The CDR3 is 12 amino acids. Germline-derived CDR1 and CDR2 are SGHRS and YFSETQ. Here the CDR3 DNA reads TGCGCCAGCAGCTTGAATCTTCTCGAGCAGTACTTC. Translating it yields CASSLNLLEQYF.